The present TCR beta chain was sequenced within a study of T-cell reconstitution after alpha-beta-depleted transplantation in children. Preparation of the TCRbeta library involved a method that used unique molecular identifiers. TCRdb re-analysed the PCR reads in MiXCR, keeping a single row per CDR3 protein. The table has 80,000 to 100,000 distinct CDR3 sequences, around a quarter seen once. Looked up from germline, CDR1 is SGHTA and CDR2 is FQGNSA. The CDR3 runs to 11 residues. V was shortened by 5 bases and J by 8 bases, with 9 bases between the two germline ends. This clonotype has only a few counts.

The input for sequencing was PBMCs, taken before TCRalphabeta/CD19-depleted stem cell transplant. The chain employs TRBV7-2 and TRBJ1-2; D gene uncertain. This clonotype was obtained from a boy aged 2-15 years with acute lymphoblastic leukemia, due to receive a stem cell transplant. DNA of the CDR3: TGTGCCAGCAGCGTATACGGCGGCTACACCTTC. Translated, it gives CASSVYGGYTF.